These 3 T cell receptor beta chains came from one sample sequenced in a study of cytomegalovirus exposure and HLA in healthy donors. The method was immunoSEQ multiplex PCR; TCRdb's version includes in-frame clones alone and lacks a portion of them. The sample lists 100,000 to 120,000 clones; almost 96% were seen once. Source material: PBMCs. Receptor source: a woman between 18 and 29 years old in good health and CMV-seronegative.

V and J are TRBV18 and TRBJ1-5; 8 nucleotides align to TRBD1. The CDR3 consists of 17 residues. Germline V gene data show CDR1 as KGHSH and CDR2 as LQKENI. The junction had 10 bases not matched to a gene; V was cut back by 6 bases and J by 0 bases. The CDR3 DNA is TGTGCCAGCTCCTCAGGGGGCTCGCTCGATAGCAATCAGCCCCAGCATTTT. It translates to CASSSGGSLDSNQPQHF.

This clone was seen more than once but under ten times. The gene calls are TRBV2 and TRBJ1-5; maybe TRBD1 (5 bases). CDR3 length equals 13 residues. Trimming shortened V by 8 bases and J by 0 bases, and 8 bases separated the two germline ends. Germline assignment: CDR1 SNHLY and CDR2 FYNNEI. The CDR3 bases are TGTGCCAGCCGGGGGAGTAGCAATCAGCCCCAGCATTTT. Its protein product is CASRGSSNQPQHF.

V is TRBV27 and J is TRBJ1-1; 8 bases are shared with TRBD1. CDR1 and CDR2 from the germline V gene are MNHEY and SMNVEV (reference sequence). V was clipped by 2 bases and J by 1 base; unmatched bases: 3. This CDR3 comprises 15 residues. The CDR3 spells CASSLAGGGNTEAFF. In nucleotides, the CDR3 is TGTGCCAGCAGTTTAGCAGGGGGCGGGAACACTGAAGCTTTCTTT.